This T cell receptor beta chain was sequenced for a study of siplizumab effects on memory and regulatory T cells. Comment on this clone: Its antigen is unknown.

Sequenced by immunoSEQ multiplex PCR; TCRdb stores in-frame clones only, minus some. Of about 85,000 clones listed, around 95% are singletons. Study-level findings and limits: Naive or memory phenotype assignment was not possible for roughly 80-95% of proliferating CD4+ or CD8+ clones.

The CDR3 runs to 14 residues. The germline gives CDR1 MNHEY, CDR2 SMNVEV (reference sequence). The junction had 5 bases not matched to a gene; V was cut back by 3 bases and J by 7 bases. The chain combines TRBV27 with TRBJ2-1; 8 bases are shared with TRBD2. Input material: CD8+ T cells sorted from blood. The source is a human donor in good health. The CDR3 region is CASSLSGSGNEQFF. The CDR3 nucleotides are TGTGCCAGCAGTTTGAGCGGGAGTGGAAATGAGCAGTTCTTC.